The 29 T cell receptor beta chains reported below all come from one sample, sequenced in a study of molecular identifiers for immune sequencing clone quantification. TCRdb re-called the PCR reads with MiXCR, one entry per CDR3 protein. This table holds tens of thousands of distinct CDR3 sequences, roughly 22% found once. The sequencing sample was made of naive CD8+ T cells from blood, with Jurkat cell RNA spiked in. Subset meaning: FACS-sorted CD8+CD4-CCR7+CD45RA+ naive T cells. These receptors were collected from a human donor in good health. Some libraries in this study had Jurkat cell RNA spiked in.

This clonotype has ten or more counts. The chain is built from TRBV9 and TRBJ1-5; D might be TRBD1 (6 bases). Germline V lookup: CDR1 SGDLS, CDR2 YYNGEE. The CDR3 length is 14 residues. Trimming removed 2 bases from V and 1 base from J, with 7 bases in between. The CDR3 sequence: CASSVGASNQPQHF. The CDR3 DNA is TGTGCCAGCAGCGTGGGGGCCAGCAATCAGCCCCAGCATTTT.

This clonotype was seen repeatedly, ten times or more. This chain joins TRBV12-5 and TRBJ1-2; D is uncertain. CDR1 is LGHNT, CDR2 FRNRAP, per germline. Trimming shortened V by 1 base and J by 7 bases, and 16 bases separated the two germline ends. This CDR3 has 15 amino acids. The CDR3 here is CASGLAGPHDGGYTF. CDR3 nucleotide sequence: TGTGCTAGTGGTTTGGCCGGGCCCCATGATGGTGGCTACACCTTC.

This clonotype was recorded at least ten times. The chain carries TRBV4-1 and TRBJ1-1, with D tentatively TRBD1 (6 bases). The CDR3 sequence is 15 residues long. The germline CDR1 and CDR2 sequences are MGHRA and YSYEKL. Trimming cost V 4 bases and J 6 bases, with 18 bases left between them. CDR3 sequence: CASSLNRAGTAEAFF. The CDR3 coding sequence is TGCGCCAGCAGCCTAAACAGGGCGGGAACAGCTGAAGCTTTCTTT.

The gene calls are TRBV6-2 or TRBV6-3 and TRBJ2-3; unclear D gene. V was pared by 6 bases and J by 0 bases, with 7 bases between. Germline loops: CDR1 MNHEY, CDR2 SVGEGT. The CDR3 is 13 residues long. CDR3 protein: CASSHGSTDTQYF. The CDR3 nucleotides read TGTGCCAGCAGCCACGGGAGCACAGATACGCAGTATTTT.

This clonotype occurred a few times. One base away lies a much larger clone, so this may be a sequencing read error. The chain uses TRBV7-2 and TRBJ2-1; tentative D call: TRBD2 (6 bases). CDR1 is SGHTA, CDR2 FQGNSA, per germline. This CDR3 spans 13 amino acids. The CDR3 is CASSLYGGQEQVF. CDR3 DNA: TGTGCCAGCAGCTTATATGGAGGGCAAGAGCAGGTCTTC.

Only one count was recorded for this clonotype. This sequence joins TRBV28 and TRBJ2-3; D possibly uses TRBD1 or TRBD2 (5 bases each). The V and J ends lost 4 bases and 1 base respectively, with 15 bases between them. This CDR3 is built from 16 residues. Germline assignment: CDR1 MDHEN and CDR2 SYDVKM. For the CDR3, the DNA is TGTGCCAGCAGTTCAGCCGGGACGGCTGGCACAGATACGCAGTATTTT. It codes for CASSSAGTAGTDTQYF.

There are many counts of this clonotype. The V call is TRBV20-1, the J call TRBJ2-1; 7 positions match TRBD2. This CDR3 spans 16 amino acids. With V trimmed by 0 bases and J by 4 bases, 9 bases remained unmatched. Germline-derived CDR1 and CDR2 are DFQATT and SNEGSKA (reference sequence). The CDR3 is CSARDVGRGVYNEQFF. The CDR3 DNA reads as TGCAGTGCTAGAGATGTGGGACGGGGGGTGTACAATGAGCAGTTCTTC.

There are many counts of this clonotype. The genes are TRBV7-9 and TRBJ2-5; D might be TRBD1 or TRBD2, each matching 7 bases. Germline CDR1 is SEHNR and CDR2 is FQNEAQ (reference sequence). V was cut by 5 bases and J by 1 base, with 17 bases left in between. The CDR3 totals 16 residues. The CDR3 loop is CASSPRTGEGQETQYF. DNA for the CDR3: TGTGCCAGCAGCCCCCGTACAGGGGAGGGCCAAGAGACCCAGTACTTC.

Worth noting for this clonotype: It may be a read error: a sequence one base away is much more abundant. The V call is TRBV4-3, the J call TRBJ2-3; 15 positions agree with TRBD2. The CDR3 covers 18 residues. Unmatched junction bases numbered 8, after V lost 4 bases and J lost 3 bases. Germline V gives CDR1 LGHNA, CDR2 YSLEER. CDR3: CASSRGTSGGFGTDTQYF. Here the CDR3 DNA reads TGCGCCAGCAGCCGAGGGACTAGCGGGGGGTTTGGGACAGATACGCAGTATTTT.

Notes on this clonotype: This may arise from a read error, as a much more abundant clone is one base away. The chain combines TRBV5-3 with TRBJ2-7; perhaps TRBD2 as D (7 bases). TRBV5-3 is an ORF, and what it does is uncertain. The CDR3 runs to 14 residues. The CDR3 sequence: CASSFAPGDYEQHF. The CDR3 bases are TGTGCCAGCTCTTTCGCCCCAGGGGACTACGAGCAGCACTTC.

Worth noting for this clonotype: A much bigger clone sits one base away, suggesting this may be a read error. The rearrangement joins TRBV6-4 to TRBJ2-3, with 14 positions matching TRBD2. CDR1 is MRHNA and CDR2 is SNTAGT in the germline V gene. The CDR3 covers 16 residues. The CDR3 loop reads CASSETSGGASDTRYF. In DNA form, the CDR3 reads TGTGCCAGCAGTGAGACTAGCGGGGGGGCCTCAGATACGCGGTATTTT.

Many counts were recorded for this clonotype. The chain is built from TRBV28 and TRBJ2-3, with D maybe TRBD1 (5 bases). Germline CDR1 and CDR2: MDHEN and SYDVKM. The V end was cut by 3 bases, the J end by 1 base, with 11 bases between. CDR3 size: 15 residues. This CDR3 reads CASSFGVRGTDTQYF. CDR3 nucleotide sequence: TGTGCCAGCAGTTTCGGCGTCAGGGGCACAGATACGCAGTATTTT.

This clonotype was counted ten times or more. The J gene is TRBJ1-5, the V gene TRBV12-3 or TRBV12-4; D possibly corresponds to TRBD1 (5 bases). V shed 3 bases and J shed 3 bases, with 15 bases lying between them. The CDR3 contains 16 residues. DNA of the CDR3: TGTGCCAGCAGTTTTTCGGTTGGGGGTTTCAATCAGCCCCAGCATTTT. It encodes CASSFSVGGFNQPQHF.

This clonotype rates as medium-sized. V gene TRBV7-2 combines with J gene TRBJ1-4, with D maybe TRBD1 (6 bases). V was trimmed by 2 bases and J by 8 bases, leaving 18 bases between them. The CDR3 is made up of 16 amino acids. The V gene's germline CDR1 is SGHTA and CDR2 FQGNSA. The CDR3 DNA follows: TGTGCCAGCAGCTTATCCTACGGGGGGCTTGAGGAAAAACTGTTTTTT. This translates into CASSLSYGGLEEKLFF.

With respect to this clonotype: A much larger clone lies a single base off, so this may be a read error. J is TRBJ2-3 and V is TRBV2; D perhaps matches TRBD1 (6 bases). Germline loops: CDR1 SNHLY, CDR2 FYNNEI. The CDR3 has 15 amino acids. CDR3 nucleotide sequence: TGTGACAGCAGTGAAGAGGGGGTTAGGACAGATACGCAGTATTTT. Its translation is CDSSEEGVRTDTQYF.

Ten or more counts support this clonotype. This chain links TRBV30 with TRBJ2-7; D may be TRBD2 (5 bases). The CDR3 is 11 residues long. V shed 2 bases and J shed 3 bases, with 5 bases lying between them. CDR1 GTSNPN and CDR2 SVGIG come from the germline V gene (reference sequence). The CDR3 spells CAWSRDYEQYF. The CDR3, as DNA: TGTGCCTGGAGTCGGGACTACGAGCAGTACTTC.

On this clonotype itself: A read error may explain this, as a much larger clone is one base away. The chain combines TRBV4-1 with TRBJ1-3; 10 nucleotides agree with TRBD1. The CDR3 sequence is 17 residues long. CDR1 is MGHRA and CDR2 is YSYEKL in the germline V gene. CDR3 sequence reads: CASSQETGGLPGNPIYF. CDR3 coding DNA: TGCGCCAGCAGCCAAGAGACAGGGGGCCTACCTGGAAACCCCATATATTTT.

About this clonotype itself: This may be a read error, as it is one base from a much larger clone. This chain joins TRBV19 and TRBJ2-7; no clear D. The CDR3 runs 13 residues. CDR1 and CDR2 (germline): LNHDA, SQIVND (reference sequence). With 5 bases removed from V and 2 bases from J, the gap between germline ends came to 10 bases. CDR3 sequence: CASSVGPTYEQYF. The CDR3 coding sequence is TGTGCCAGTAGTGTTGGGCCCACCTACGAGCAGTACTTC.

There are many counts of this clonotype. The rearrangement links TRBV6-2 or TRBV6-3 to TRBJ2-5; 9 nucleotides match TRBD2. CDR1 and CDR2 from the germline V gene are MNHEY and SVGEGT. Unmatched junction bases numbered 5, after V lost 2 bases and J lost 1 base. The CDR3 totals 16 residues. The CDR3 loop is CASSYESSGAQETQYF. The CDR3 DNA reads TGTGCCAGCAGTTACGAGTCTAGCGGGGCCCAAGAGACCCAGTACTTC.

A few counts support this clonotype. This rearrangement joins TRBV4-1 to TRBJ1-1; no clear D. Germline assignment: CDR1 MGHRA and CDR2 YSYEKL. Deletions cut 1 base from V and 0 bases from J, with 12 bases between. The CDR3 runs to 16 residues. The CDR3 nucleotides are TGCGCCAGCAGCCAAGTCTTCGGCACCATGAACACTGAAGCTTTCTTT. It codes for CASSQVFGTMNTEAFF.

The sample holds many counts of this clonotype. The rearrangement joins TRBV5-1 to TRBJ1-1; TRBD1 matches 8 bases. V was pared by 8 bases and J by 1 base, with 13 bases of the junction left unmatched. From germline, CDR1 is SGHRS and CDR2 YFSETQ. The CDR3 is 16 residues long. This CDR3 is CASRPPGQGTNTEAFF. CDR3 DNA: TGCGCCAGTCGACCGCCCGGACAGGGTACGAACACTGAAGCTTTCTTT.

In regard to this clonotype: One base away lies a much larger clone, so this may be a sequencing read error. V and J are TRBV4-3 and TRBJ2-6; 12 bases are a match to TRBD2. Germline CDR1 LGHNA, CDR2 YSLEER. This CDR3 is built from 19 residues. The DNA of the CDR3 is TGCCCCAGCAGCCAGGGACTAGCGGGCCTTAGCTCTGGGGCCAACGTCCTGACTTTC. Residues: CPSSQGLAGLSSGANVLTF.

This clonotype has a count of ten or more. J is TRBJ1-1 and V is TRBV9; D call uncertain. The CDR3 has 12 residues. Trimming stripped 7 bases from V and 1 base from J, with 8 bases between. Germline V gene data show CDR1 as SGDLS and CDR2 as YYNGEE. This chain's CDR3 is CASARGNTEAFF. The CDR3 DNA follows: TGTGCCAGCGCCCGGGGGAACACTGAAGCTTTCTTT.

This clonotype was seen only a few times. The genes are TRBV6-5 and TRBJ2-1; 7 positions agree with TRBD2. In germline, CDR1 is MNHEY, CDR2 SVGAGI. V lost 7 bases, J lost 4 bases, and 10 bases stayed unmatched. The CDR3 spans 15 residues. The CDR3 region has the DNA TGTGCCAGCACTCCCGGCGGGGGAGGATACAATGAGCAGTTCTTC. Translating gives CASTPGGGGYNEQFF.

Concerning this clonotype itself: A read error is possible here, since a much larger clone lies one base away. This CDR3 fails to terminate in the conserved phenylalanine or tryptophan, so it likely reflects a read error. This chain connects TRBV4-1 to TRBJ2-7; 8 positions match TRBD2. This CDR3 has 15 residues. Germline V gene data show CDR1 as MGHRA and CDR2 as YSYEKL. The J segment lost 6 bases and the V segment lost 2 bases, leaving 9 bases of the junction unmatched. The CDR3 spells CASSQISGTRGEQYL. As DNA, the CDR3 is TGCGCCAGCAGCCAAATATCCGGGACTAGGGGCGAGCAGTACTTA.

This clonotype was detected a few times. The chain recombines TRBV6-2 or TRBV6-3 with TRBJ2-1; possibly TRBD1 for D (5 bases). Per germline, CDR1 MNHEY and CDR2 SVGEGT. Deletions cut 2 bases from V and 8 bases from J, with 16 bases between. The CDR3 sequence is 15 residues long. Here the CDR3 reads CASSYGRAPRYEQFF. The DNA for the CDR3 is TGTGCCAGCAGTTACGGCAGGGCCCCAAGGTATGAGCAGTTCTTC.

In regard to this clonotype: This sequence may be a read error, since a much larger clone differs from it by one base. CDR3 DNA: TGTGCCAGCAGCCAAGAATATAGGGTTGAAAAACTGTTTTTT. Translated, it gives CASSQEYRVEKLFF. The chain combines TRBV4-2 with TRBJ1-4; the D is unclear. The CDR3 spans 14 residues. V lost 0 bases to trimming and J lost 7 bases, with 9 bases between them. Germline CDR1 LGHNA, CDR2 YNFKEQ.

Ten or more counts support this clonotype. The V call is TRBV6-5, the J call TRBJ2-3; 8 nucleotides align to TRBD2. The CDR3 loop spans 16 amino acids. Germline V gene sequence: CDR1 MNHEY, CDR2 SVGAGI. Losses at the gene ends were 6 bases for V and 1 base for J; bases not matched to a gene: 9. The CDR3 bases are TGTGCCAGCAGCGTAACGCGGCGGGGGGGCACAGATACGCAGTATTTT. It encodes CASSVTRRGGTDTQYF.

Ten or more counts support this clonotype. The chain couples TRBV15 to TRBJ2-3; D perhaps matches TRBD2 (6 bases). Per germline, CDR1 LNHNV and CDR2 YYDKDF (reference sequence). Trimming pared 5 bases from V and 0 bases from J, leaving 12 bases between. CDR3 length: 15 residues. The chain's CDR3 is CATSGTSSSTDTQYF. The DNA of the CDR3 is TGTGCCACCAGCGGCACTAGCAGTAGCACAGATACGCAGTATTTT.